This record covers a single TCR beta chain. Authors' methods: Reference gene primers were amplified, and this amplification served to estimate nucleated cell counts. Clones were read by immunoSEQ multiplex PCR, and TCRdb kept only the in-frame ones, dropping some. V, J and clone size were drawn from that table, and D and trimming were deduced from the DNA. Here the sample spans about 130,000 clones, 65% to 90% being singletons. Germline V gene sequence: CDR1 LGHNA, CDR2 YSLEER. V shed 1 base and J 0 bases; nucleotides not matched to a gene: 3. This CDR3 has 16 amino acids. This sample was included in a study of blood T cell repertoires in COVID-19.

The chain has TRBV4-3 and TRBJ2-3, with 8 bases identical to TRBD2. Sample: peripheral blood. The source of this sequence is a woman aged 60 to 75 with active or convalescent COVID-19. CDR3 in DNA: TGCGCCAGCAGCCAAGTATCTAGCGGGAGCACAGATACGCAGTATTTT. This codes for CASSQVSSGSTDTQYF.